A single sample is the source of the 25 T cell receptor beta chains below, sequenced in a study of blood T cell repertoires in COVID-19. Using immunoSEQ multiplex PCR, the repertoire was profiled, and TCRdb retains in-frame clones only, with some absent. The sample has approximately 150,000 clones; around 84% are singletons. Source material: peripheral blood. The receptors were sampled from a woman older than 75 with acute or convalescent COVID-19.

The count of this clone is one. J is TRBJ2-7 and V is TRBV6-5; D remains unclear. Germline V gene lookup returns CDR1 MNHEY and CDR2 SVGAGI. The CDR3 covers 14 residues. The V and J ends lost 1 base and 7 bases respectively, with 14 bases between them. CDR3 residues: CASSYFRASEEQYF. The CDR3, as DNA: TGTGCCAGCAGTTACTTCCGAGCCAGCGAAGAGCAGTACTTC.

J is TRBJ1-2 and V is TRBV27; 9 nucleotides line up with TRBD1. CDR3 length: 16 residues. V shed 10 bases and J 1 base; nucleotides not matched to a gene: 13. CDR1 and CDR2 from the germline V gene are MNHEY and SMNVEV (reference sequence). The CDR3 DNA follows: TGTGCCACCTCGGGACAGGGTGGGGGTTTTAACTATGGCTACACCTTC. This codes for CATSGQGGGFNYGYTF.

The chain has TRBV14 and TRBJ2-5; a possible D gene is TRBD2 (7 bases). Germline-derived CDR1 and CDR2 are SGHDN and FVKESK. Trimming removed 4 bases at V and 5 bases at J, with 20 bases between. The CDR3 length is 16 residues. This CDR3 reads CASSRGRGSAWETQYF. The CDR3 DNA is TGTGCCAGCAGCCGGGGGCGGGGGTCCGCCTGGGAGACCCAGTACTTC. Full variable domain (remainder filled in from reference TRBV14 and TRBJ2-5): EAGVTQFPSHSVIEKGQTVTLRCDPISGHDNLYWYRRVMGKEIKFLLHFVKESKQDESGMPNNRFLAERTGGTYSTLKVQPAELEDSGVYFCASSRGRGSAWETQYFGPGTRLLVL.

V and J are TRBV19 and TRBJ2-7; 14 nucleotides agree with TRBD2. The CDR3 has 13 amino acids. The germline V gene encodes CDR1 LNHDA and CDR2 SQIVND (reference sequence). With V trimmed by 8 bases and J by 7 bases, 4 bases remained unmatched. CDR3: CASRLAGGLEQYF. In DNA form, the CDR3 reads TGTGCCAGTCGACTAGCGGGAGGGCTGGAGCAGTACTTC.

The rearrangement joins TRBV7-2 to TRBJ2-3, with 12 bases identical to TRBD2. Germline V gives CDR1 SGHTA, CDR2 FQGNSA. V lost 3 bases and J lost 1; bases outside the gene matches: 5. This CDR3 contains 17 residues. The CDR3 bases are TGTGCCAGCAGCTTTGTCAGACTAGCGGGGGGCACAGATACGCAGTATTTT. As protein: CASSFVRLAGGTDTQYF.

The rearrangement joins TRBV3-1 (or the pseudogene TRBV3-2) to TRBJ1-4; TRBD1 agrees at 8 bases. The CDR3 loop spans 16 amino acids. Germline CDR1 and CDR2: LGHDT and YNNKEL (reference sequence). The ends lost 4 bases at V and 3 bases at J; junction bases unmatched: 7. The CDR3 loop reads CASSPFRTGSNEKLFF. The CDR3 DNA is TGTGCCAGCAGCCCCTTCCGGACAGGGTCTAATGAAAAACTGTTTTTT.

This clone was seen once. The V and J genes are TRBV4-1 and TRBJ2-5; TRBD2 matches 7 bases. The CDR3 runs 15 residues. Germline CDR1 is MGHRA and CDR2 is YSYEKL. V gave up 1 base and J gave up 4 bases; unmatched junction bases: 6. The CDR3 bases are TGCGCCAGCAGCCAAGGTACAGCGGGGACAGAGACCCAGTACTTC. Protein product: CASSQGTAGTETQYF.

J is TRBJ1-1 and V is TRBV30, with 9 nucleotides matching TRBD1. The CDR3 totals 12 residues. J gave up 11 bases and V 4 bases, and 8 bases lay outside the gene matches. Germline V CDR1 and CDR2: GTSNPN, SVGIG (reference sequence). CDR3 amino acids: CAWKTGGAQAFF. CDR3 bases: TGTGCCTGGAAGACAGGGGGAGCTCAGGCTTTCTTT.

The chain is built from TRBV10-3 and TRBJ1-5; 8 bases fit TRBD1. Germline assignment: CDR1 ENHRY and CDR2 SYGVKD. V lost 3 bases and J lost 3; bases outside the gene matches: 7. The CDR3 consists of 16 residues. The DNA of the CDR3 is TGTGCCATCAGTGAAGGAGGACAGGGAGTCAATCAGCCCCAGCATTTT. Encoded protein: CAISEGGQGVNQPQHF.

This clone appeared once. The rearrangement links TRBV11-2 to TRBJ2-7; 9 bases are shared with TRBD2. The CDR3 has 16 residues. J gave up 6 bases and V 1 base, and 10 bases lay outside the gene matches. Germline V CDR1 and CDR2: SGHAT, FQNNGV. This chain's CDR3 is CASSLAAAGGPGEQYF. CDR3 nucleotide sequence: TGTGCCAGCAGCTTAGCGGCTGCGGGAGGGCCGGGCGAGCAGTACTTC.

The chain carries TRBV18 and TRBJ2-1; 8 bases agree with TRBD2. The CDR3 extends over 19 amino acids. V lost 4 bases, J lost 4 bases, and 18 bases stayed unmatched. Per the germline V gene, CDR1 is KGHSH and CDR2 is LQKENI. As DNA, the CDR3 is TGTGCCAGCTCACGAAACCTGAGACTGACGGGGGGGGATTACAATGAGCAGTTCTTC. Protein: CASSRNLRLTGGDYNEQFF.

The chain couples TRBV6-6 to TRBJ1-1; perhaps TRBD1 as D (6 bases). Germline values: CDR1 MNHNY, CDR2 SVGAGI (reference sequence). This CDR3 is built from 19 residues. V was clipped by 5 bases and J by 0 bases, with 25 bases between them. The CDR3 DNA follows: TGTGCCAGCAGTCGACGACGGGCCAGGGGACCTTTTATGAACACTGAAGCTTTCTTT. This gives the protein CASSRRRARGPFMNTEAFF.

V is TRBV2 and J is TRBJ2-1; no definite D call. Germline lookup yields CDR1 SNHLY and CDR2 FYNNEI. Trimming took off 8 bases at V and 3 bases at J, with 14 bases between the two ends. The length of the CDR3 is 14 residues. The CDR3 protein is CASVRVGVYNEQFF. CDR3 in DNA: TGTGCCAGCGTACGGGTAGGTGTCTACAATGAGCAGTTCTTC.

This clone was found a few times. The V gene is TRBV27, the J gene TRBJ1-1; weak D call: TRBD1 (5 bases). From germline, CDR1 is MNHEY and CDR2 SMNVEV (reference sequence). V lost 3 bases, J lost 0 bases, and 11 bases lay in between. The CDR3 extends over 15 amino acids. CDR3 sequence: CASSFGGLMNTEAFF. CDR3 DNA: TGTGCCAGCAGTTTCGGGGGGTTAATGAACACTGAAGCTTTCTTT.

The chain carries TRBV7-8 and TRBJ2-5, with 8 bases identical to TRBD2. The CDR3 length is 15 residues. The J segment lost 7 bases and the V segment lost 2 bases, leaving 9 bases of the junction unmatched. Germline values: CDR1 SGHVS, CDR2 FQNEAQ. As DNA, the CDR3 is TGTGCCAGCAGCTTACACGGGGGGGTCGGCGGGACCCAGTACTTC. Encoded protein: CASSLHGGVGGTQYF.

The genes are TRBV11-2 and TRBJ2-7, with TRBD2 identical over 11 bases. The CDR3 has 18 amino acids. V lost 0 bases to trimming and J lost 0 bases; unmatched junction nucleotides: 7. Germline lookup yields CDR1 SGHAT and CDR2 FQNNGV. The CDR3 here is CASSLEASGGSSSYEQYF. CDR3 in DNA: TGTGCCAGCAGCTTAGAAGCTAGCGGGGGGTCGAGCTCCTACGAGCAGTACTTC.

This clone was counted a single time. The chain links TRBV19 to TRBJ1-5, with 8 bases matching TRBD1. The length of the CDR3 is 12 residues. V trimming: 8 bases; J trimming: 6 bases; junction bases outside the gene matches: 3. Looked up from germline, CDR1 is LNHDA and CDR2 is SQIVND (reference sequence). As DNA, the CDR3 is TGTGCCAGTGGACAGGGAGGTCAGCCCCAGCATTTT. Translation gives CASGQGGQPQHF.

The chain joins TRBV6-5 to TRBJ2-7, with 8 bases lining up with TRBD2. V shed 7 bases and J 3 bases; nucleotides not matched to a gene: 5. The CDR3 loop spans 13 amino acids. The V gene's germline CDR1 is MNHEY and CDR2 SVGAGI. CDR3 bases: TGTGCCAGCACATCGCGGGAGGACTACGAGCAGTACTTC. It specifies CASTSREDYEQYF.

CDR3 region: CAISPLGDRRGNYGYTF. The CDR3 coding sequence is TGTGCCATCAGTCCCCTAGGGGACAGGAGGGGGAACTATGGCTACACCTTC. This chain uses TRBV10-3 with TRBJ1-2, with 8 bases matching TRBD1. This CDR3 comprises 17 residues. Per germline, CDR1 ENHRY and CDR2 SYGVKD. With 5 bases clipped from V and 2 bases from J, the junction kept 13 bases outside the gene matches.

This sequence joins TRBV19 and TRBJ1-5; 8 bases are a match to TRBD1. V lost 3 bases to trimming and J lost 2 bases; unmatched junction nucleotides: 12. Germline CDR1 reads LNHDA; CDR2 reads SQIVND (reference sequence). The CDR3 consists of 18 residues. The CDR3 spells CASSIGQGAMSGNQPQHF. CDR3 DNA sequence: TGTGCCAGTAGTATCGGGCAGGGGGCAATGTCTGGCAATCAGCCCCAGCATTTT.

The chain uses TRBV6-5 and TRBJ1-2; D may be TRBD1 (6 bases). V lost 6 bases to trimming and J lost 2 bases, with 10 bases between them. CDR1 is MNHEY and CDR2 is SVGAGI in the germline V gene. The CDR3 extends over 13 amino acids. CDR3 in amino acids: CASSPGVNYGYTF. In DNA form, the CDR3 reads TGTGCCAGCAGCCCAGGGGTGAACTATGGCTACACCTTC.

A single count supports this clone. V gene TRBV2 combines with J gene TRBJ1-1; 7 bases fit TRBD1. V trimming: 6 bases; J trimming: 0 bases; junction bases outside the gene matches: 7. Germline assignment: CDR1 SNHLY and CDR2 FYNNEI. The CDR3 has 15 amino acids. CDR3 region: CASRRQGSMNTEAFF. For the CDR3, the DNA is TGTGCCAGCAGGAGACAGGGTAGCATGAACACTGAAGCTTTCTTT.

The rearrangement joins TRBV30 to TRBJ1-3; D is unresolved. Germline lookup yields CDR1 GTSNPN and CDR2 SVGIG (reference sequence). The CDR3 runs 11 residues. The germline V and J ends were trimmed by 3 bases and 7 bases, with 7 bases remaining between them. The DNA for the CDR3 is TGTGCCTGGAGGCCTCAGAACACCATATATTTT. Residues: CAWRPQNTIYF.

The CDR3 loop reads CASSHVGNQETQYF. CDR3 nucleotide sequence: TGCGCCAGCAGCCATGTCGGGAACCAAGAGACCCAGTACTTC. The chain recombines TRBV4-1 with TRBJ2-5, with D tentatively TRBD2 (5 bases). The length of the CDR3 is 14 residues. Trimming left V 3 bases short and J 0 bases short, with 8 bases between. Germline V gene sequence: CDR1 MGHRA, CDR2 YSYEKL.

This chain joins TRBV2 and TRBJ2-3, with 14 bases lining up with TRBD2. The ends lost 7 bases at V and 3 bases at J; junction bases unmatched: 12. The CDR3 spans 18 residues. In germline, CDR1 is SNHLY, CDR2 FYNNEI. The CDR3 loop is CASIGGTSGRRATDTQYF. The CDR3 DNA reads TGTGCCAGCATTGGAGGGACTAGCGGGAGAAGGGCGACAGATACGCAGTATTTT. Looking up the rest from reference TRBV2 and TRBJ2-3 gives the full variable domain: EPEVTQTPSHQVTQMGQEVILRCVPISNHLYFYWYRQILGQKVEFLVSFYNNEISEKSEIFDDQFSVERPDGSNFTLKIRSTKLEDSAMYFCASIGGTSGRRATDTQYFGPGTRLTVL.